This T cell receptor beta chain was profiled in a study of T-cell reconstitution after alpha-beta-depleted transplantation in children. This clonotype has just a few counts. As yet, its antigen is unknown. The CDR3 runs 13 residues. Trimming stripped 7 bases from V and 6 bases from J, with 12 bases between. Whole-study findings and limits: After one year, T-cell counts and TCRbeta diversity mostly came from new T cells. Recipient T cells and thymic progenitors that survived gave rise to the high TCRbeta diversity observed at day 60 in some patients. Reportedly, only several hundred clones from non-depleted graft cells drove alpha-beta T-cell counts at about two months.

Unique molecular identifiers were incorporated when the TCRbeta library was constructed. TCRdb recomputed calls from the PCR reads with MiXCR, one row per CDR3 protein. The table lists hundreds of thousands of distinct CDR3 sequences, roughly 13% of them singletons. This clonotype was sampled from a male patient aged 10-17 years who had a stem cell transplant for acute myeloid leukemia, so the T cells may come from the graft donor. This specimen was PBMCs, mostly from graft donor cells, taken 360 days after TCRalphabeta/CD19-depleted stem cell transplant. V and J are TRBV12-3 or TRBV12-4 and TRBJ2-2, with D unclear. The CDR3: CASIGPLSGELFF. The DNA for the CDR3 is TGTGCCAGCATTGGACCCCTATCCGGGGAGCTGTTTTTT.